This T cell receptor (beta chain) appears in the sequencing data of a study of T cell repertoires in cytomegalovirus infection. General study points: The cumulative frequency of public TCR beta families distinguished individuals who carried CMV together with the relevant HLA.

On this clonotype: Its antigen remains unknown.

Germline CDR1 and CDR2: SQVTM and ANQGSEA. The CDR3 has 12 residues. Trimming stripped 5 bases from V and 1 base from J, with 8 bases between. TCRdb analysed the reads with MiXCR anew, one entry per CDR3 protein. The repertoire consists of 640,000 or so distinct CDR3 sequences, with roughly a third occurring once and the leading ten covering 15% to 20%. The sample was cultured PBMCs, taken from culture after CMV antigen stimulation. The sequence was obtained from a human donor in good health (CMV status not recorded). Some clones in this sample may be carry-over from other donors' samples. The V and J genes are TRBV29-1 and TRBJ1-1, with TRBD1 as a possible D gene (6 bases). Written as DNA, the CDR3 is TGCAGCGTTCAAGGGGGGAACACTGAAGCTTTCTTT. Translated, it gives CSVQGGNTEAFF.